Listed below are T cell receptor beta chains from one sample, sequenced in a study of T cell responses to AZD1222 COVID-19 vaccine. The repertoire was sequenced with immunoSEQ multiplex PCR; TCRdb's copy has only in-frame clones and lacks some. The sample has about 140,000 clones; around nine tenths are singletons. Sequencing used peripheral blood, obtained on day 0 of AZD1222 vaccination. All receptors derive from an adult in good health. Each CDR3 is given with its conserved first and last residue. A D gene is named only where the DNA matches it firmly.

v_gene	d_gene	j_gene	CDR3aa	CDR3nt
TRBV4-2	-	TRBJ1-3	CASSQVEQGGWWSGNTIYF	TGTGCCAGCAGCCAAGTGGAGCAGGGAGGTTGGTGGTCTGGAAACACCATATATTTT
TRBV3-1/TRBV3-2	TRBD1	TRBJ2-7	CASSTRDRVPYEQYF	TGTGCCAGCAGCACCCGGGACAGGGTTCCATACGAGCAGTACTTC
TRBV7-6	TRBD1	TRBJ2-7	CASSLPGQGSGEQYF	TGTGCCAGCAGCCTTCCGGGACAGGGTTCAGGCGAGCAGTACTTC
TRBV6-5	TRBD1	TRBJ1-2	CASRGGTGGSYGYTF	TGTGCCAGCAGGGGCGGGACAGGGGGCTCCTATGGCTACACCTTC
TRBV9	TRBD1	TRBJ1-3	CASSAPTGVGNTIYF	TGTGCCAGCAGCGCGCCTACAGGGGTCGGAAACACCATATATTTT
TRBV9	-	TRBJ1-2	CASSAPSGLPAPYGYTF	TGTGCCAGCAGCGCGCCCTCGGGACTCCCAGCCCCCTATGGCTACACCTTC
TRBV11-2	-	TRBJ1-1	CASSLVDGLGTEAFF	TGTGCCAGCAGCTTAGTCGATGGGTTAGGCACTGAAGCTTTCTTT
TRBV30	-	TRBJ2-3	CAWSRPASTDTQYF	TGTGCCTGGAGCCGACCGGCCAGCACAGATACGCAGTATTTT
TRBV28	-	TRBJ1-2	CASSPPRGEPYGYTF	TGTGCCAGCAGTCCCCCCCGGGGGGAGCCCTATGGCTACACCTTC
TRBV28	-	TRBJ1-1	CASSFNLGDTEAFF	TGTGCCAGCAGTTTTAATCTGGGGGACACTGAAGCTTTCTTT
TRBV5-6	-	TRBJ2-5	CASSLNTGTVKETQYF	TGTGCCAGCAGCTTAAATACCGGGACGGTAAAAGAGACCCAGTACTTC
TRBV5-1	-	TRBJ2-2	CATKRDPNTGELFF	TGCGCCACCAAACGGGACCCGAACACCGGGGAGCTGTTTTTT
TRBV6-5	-	TRBJ1-5	CASSSVLGQPQHF	TGTGCCAGCAGTTCAGTGCTCGGTCAGCCCCAGCATTTT
TRBV12-3/TRBV12-4	TRBD1	TRBJ1-2	CASSEGAGGYTF	TGTGCCAGCAGTGAGGGGGCAGGAGGCTACACCTTC
TRBV5-1	-	TRBJ2-1	CASSLGAVPLNNEQFF	TGCGCCAGCAGCTTGGGGGCGGTGCCCCTTAACAATGAGCAGTTCTTC
TRBV29-1	-	TRBJ1-2	CSVSRRGGYTF	TGCAGCGTTTCGAGGAGGGGTGGCTACACCTTC